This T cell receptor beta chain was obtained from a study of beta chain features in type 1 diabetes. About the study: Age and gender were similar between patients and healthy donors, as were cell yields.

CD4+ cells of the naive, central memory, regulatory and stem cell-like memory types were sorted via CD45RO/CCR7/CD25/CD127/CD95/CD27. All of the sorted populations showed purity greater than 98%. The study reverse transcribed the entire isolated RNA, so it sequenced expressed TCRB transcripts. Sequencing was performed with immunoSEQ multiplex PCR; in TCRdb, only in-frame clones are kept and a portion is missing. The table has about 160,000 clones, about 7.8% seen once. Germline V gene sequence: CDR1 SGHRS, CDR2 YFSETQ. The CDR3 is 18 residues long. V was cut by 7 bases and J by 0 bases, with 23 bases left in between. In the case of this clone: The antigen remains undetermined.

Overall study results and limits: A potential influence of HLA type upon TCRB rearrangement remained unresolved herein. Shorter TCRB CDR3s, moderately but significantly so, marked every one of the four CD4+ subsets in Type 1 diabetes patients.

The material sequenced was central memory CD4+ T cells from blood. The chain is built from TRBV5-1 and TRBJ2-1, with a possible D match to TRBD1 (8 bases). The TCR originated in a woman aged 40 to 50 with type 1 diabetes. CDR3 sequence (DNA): TGCGCCAGCCCGGCAGCTTGGACAGGGACTACCTCCTACAATGAGCAGTTCTTC. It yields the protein CASPAAWTGTTSYNEQFF.